This T cell receptor beta chain was recovered during a study of regulatory T cells in long-lasting Graves disease. The study, taken as a whole, reports: Exclusively peripheral blood, rather than thyroid tissue, was studied.

Sequencing libraries for TCR beta were prepared with iRepertoire HTBI primers and Arm-PCR of CDR3 regions. TCRdb ran MiXCR on the multiplex PCR reads and lists one entry per CDR3 protein. The table has 200,000 to 250,000 distinct CDR3 sequences, roughly 19% seen once. Time point defined: newly diagnosed GD, antithyroid drugs for less than 3 months. Extracted PBMC RNA gave rise to the TCR library. The CDR3 is made up of 12 amino acids. Germline CDR1 KGHSH, CDR2 LQKENI. V shed 4 bases and J shed 5 bases, with 9 bases lying between them. This clonotype was observed many times. Its antigen is undetermined. These data also formed part of another study, on T cells in Graves' hyperthyroidism and ophthalmopathy.

This TCR was recovered from a woman aged 30 to 39 with Graves disease. The sequencing here drew on peripheral blood mononuclear cells (PBMCs), taken at new diagnosis, from a patient treated with antithyroid drugs. The chain employs TRBV18 and TRBJ2-7; D call uncertain. This chain's CDR3 is CASSRQTNEQYF. The CDR3 DNA sequence: TGTGCCAGCTCACGTCAAACAAACGAGCAGTACTTC.